The 13 T cell receptor beta chains listed next were all sequenced from one sample in a study of regulatory and conventional T cells in RAG deficiency. The assay was immunoSEQ multiplex PCR, and TCRdb's table has in-frame clones only and misses some. The data contain some 6,000 clones, 85% to 95% of them singletons. The material sequenced was CD8+ T cells sorted from blood. These receptors originate from a human donor with RAG deficiency presenting as severe combined immunodeficiency.

This chain joins TRBV30 and TRBJ1-1; a weak D match, TRBD1 (6 bases). Germline values: CDR1 GTSNPN, CDR2 SVGIG (reference sequence). The ends were cut back, 0 bases at V and 7 bases at J, with 12 bases in the middle. This CDR3 comprises 13 residues. This chain's CDR3 is CAWSVGTLLEAFF. In DNA form, the CDR3 reads TGTGCCTGGAGTGTAGGGACACTGCTTGAAGCTTTCTTT.

There are a few counts of this clone. The same CDR3 can be traced to other DNA sequences in this sample. This rearrangement joins TRBV27 to TRBJ2-7; no reliable D call. Trimming pared 3 bases from V and 3 bases from J, leaving 3 bases between. Germline V gene sequence: CDR1 MNHEY, CDR2 SMNVEV (reference sequence). The CDR3 has 11 residues. CDR3 loop: CASSLGYEQYF. The CDR3 DNA follows: TGTGCCAGCAGTTTGGGCTACGAGCAGTACTTC.

This chain links TRBV7-9 with TRBJ2-5; 7 positions agree with TRBD1. The CDR3 has 15 residues. Trimming at V came to 5 bases and at J to 0 bases, leaving 6 bases not matched to a gene. Per the germline V gene, CDR1 is SEHNR and CDR2 is FQNEAQ (reference sequence). The CDR3 coding sequence is TGTGCCAGCAGCCAAATCAGGGGGTACCAAGAGACCCAGTACTTC. Translated, it gives CASSQIRGYQETQYF.

The chain joins TRBV6-5 to TRBJ2-3, with 10 bases aligning to TRBD1. Germline CDR1 and CDR2: MNHEY and SVGAGI. Trimming at V came to 0 bases and at J to 3 bases, leaving 3 bases not matched to a gene. The CDR3 is made up of 16 amino acids. CDR3 in DNA: TGTGCCAGCAGTTACTCGACAGGGGGCGCGACAGATACGCAGTATTTT. This encodes CASSYSTGGATDTQYF.

The rearrangement uses TRBV4-3 and TRBJ2-1; 7 bases are a match to TRBD2. J gave up 8 bases and V 3 bases, and 10 bases lay outside the gene matches. The CDR3 spans 15 residues. Germline CDR1 is LGHNA and CDR2 is YSLEER. CDR3 nucleotide sequence: TGCGCCAGCAGCCACGGACTAGGTAGAAGTGATGAGCAGTTCTTC. Translating it yields CASSHGLGRSDEQFF.

The chain employs TRBV19 and TRBJ1-5; no clear D. The germline CDR1 and CDR2 sequences are LNHDA and SQIVND (reference sequence). V was cut by 2 bases and J by 1 base, with 9 bases left in between. This CDR3 has 15 amino acids. In DNA, the CDR3 is TGTGCCAGTAGTATACTGCGGGCCAGCAATCAGCCCCAGCATTTT. It yields the protein CASSILRASNQPQHF.

A single count supports this clone. In nucleotides, the CDR3 is TGTGCCAGCAGCTTCCGGTCCTACGAGCAGTACTTC. This gives the protein CASSFRSYEQYF. The rearrangement uses TRBV7-2 and TRBJ2-7; D remains unclear. V was pared by 3 bases and J by 1 base, with 4 bases between. CDR3 size: 12 residues. Germline-derived CDR1 and CDR2 are SGHTA and FQGNSA.

J is TRBJ2-6 and V is TRBV4-1, with D uncertain. Trimming took 2 bases from V and 0 from J, leaving 14 bases between them. Germline CDR1 MGHRA, CDR2 YSYEKL. The CDR3 is 18 amino acids. Here the CDR3 reads CASSQLFAGFSGANVLTF. CDR3 sequence (DNA): TGCGCCAGCAGCCAACTCTTCGCTGGCTTCTCTGGGGCCAACGTCCTGACTTTC.

With respect to this clone: Compared with germline, one end of the junction differs, possibly owing to a read error. The CDR3 coding sequence is TGTGCCAGCAGCTTAGGTGCCGTTCAAGGACACTTC. Encoded protein: CASSLGAVQGHF. V is TRBV7-6 and J is TRBJ2-5, with no clear D. Germline lookup yields CDR1 SGHVS and CDR2 FNYEAQ. The CDR3 extends over 12 amino acids.

V and J are TRBV4-3 and TRBJ2-7; a weak D match, TRBD1 (5 bases). Germline values: CDR1 LGHNA, CDR2 YSLEER. V lost 1 base and J 5 bases, leaving 9 bases between the germline ends. This CDR3 comprises 13 residues. DNA of the CDR3: TGCGCCAGCAGCCAAGTAGCAGGGAACGAGCAGTACTTC. Protein product: CASSQVAGNEQYF.

CDR3 nucleotides: TGTGCCAGCAGTTTATCAGCTAGCGGGAGCACAGATACGCAGTATTTT. Amino acid sequence: CASSLSASGSTDTQYF. The chain uses TRBV27 and TRBJ2-3; 8 nucleotides line up with TRBD2. The trim removed 0 bases at V and 0 bases at J, leaving 2 bases unmatched. The length of the CDR3 is 16 residues. CDR1 and CDR2 from the germline V gene are MNHEY and SMNVEV (reference sequence).

This clone was recorded only once. The chain carries TRBV27 and TRBJ2-7; D gene uncertain. The CDR3 sequence is 14 residues long. Germline V lookup: CDR1 MNHEY, CDR2 SMNVEV (reference sequence). With 2 bases removed from V and 0 bases from J, the gap between germline ends came to 8 bases. The CDR3 here is CASSLSGPSYEQYF. CDR3 DNA: TGTGCCAGCAGTTTAAGTGGCCCCTCCTACGAGCAGTACTTC.

The V call is TRBV27, the J call TRBJ2-7; TRBD1 aligns across 9 bases. Germline values: CDR1 MNHEY, CDR2 SMNVEV (reference sequence). The CDR3 has 16 residues. With 4 bases clipped from V and 0 bases from J, the junction kept 7 bases outside the gene matches. The CDR3 reads CASSSAGTGSSYEQYF. In DNA, the CDR3 is TGTGCCAGCAGTTCAGCCGGGACAGGGAGCTCCTACGAGCAGTACTTC.